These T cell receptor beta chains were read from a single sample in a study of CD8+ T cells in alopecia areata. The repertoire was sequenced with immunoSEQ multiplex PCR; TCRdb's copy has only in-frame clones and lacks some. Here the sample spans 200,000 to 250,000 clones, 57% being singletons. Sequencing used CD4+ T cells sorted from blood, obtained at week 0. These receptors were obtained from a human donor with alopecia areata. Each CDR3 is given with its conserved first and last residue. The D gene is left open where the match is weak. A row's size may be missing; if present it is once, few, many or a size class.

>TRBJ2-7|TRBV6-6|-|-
CASSSQGYEQYF
TGTGCCAGCAGTTCCCAGGGATACGAGCAGTACTTC
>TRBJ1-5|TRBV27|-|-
CASFKEPNQPQHF
TGTGCCAGCTTTAAAGAGCCAAATCAGCCCCAGCATTTT
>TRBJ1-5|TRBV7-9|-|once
CASSSGTNQPQHF
TGTGCCAGCAGCTCCGGGACCAATCAGCCCCAGCATTTT
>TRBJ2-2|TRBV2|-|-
CASIWGGDTGELFF
TGTGCCAGCATTTGGGGAGGCGACACCGGGGAGCTGTTTTTT
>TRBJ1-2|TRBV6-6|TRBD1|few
CASSNSRGHDYGYTF
TGTGCCAGCAGCAATAGCAGGGGGCATGACTATGGCTACACCTTC
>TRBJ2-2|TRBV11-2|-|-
CASSLATGELFF
TGTGCCAGCAGCCTAGCCACCGGGGAGCTGTTTTTT
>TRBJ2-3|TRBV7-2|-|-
CASSPGHSTDTQYF
TGTGCCAGCAGCCCGGGACACAGCACAGATACGCAGTATTTT
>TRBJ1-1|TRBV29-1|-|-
CSVSQSMNTEAFF
TGCAGCGTTTCCCAGTCAATGAACACTGAAGCTTTCTTT
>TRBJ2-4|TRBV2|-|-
CASSALTGTLAKNIQYF
TGTGCCAGCAGCGCCCTGACAGGCACTCTAGCCAAAAACATTCAGTACTTC
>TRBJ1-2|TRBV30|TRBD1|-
CAWSKGANYGYTF
TGTGCCTGGAGCAAGGGGGCCAACTATGGCTACACCTTC
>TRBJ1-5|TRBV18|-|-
CASSLTSGFNQPQHF
TGTGCCAGCTCACTTACCTCGGGGTTCAATCAGCCCCAGCATTTT
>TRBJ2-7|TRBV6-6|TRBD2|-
CASGGSSYEQYF
TGTGCCAGCGGCGGGAGCTCCTACGAGCAGTACTTC
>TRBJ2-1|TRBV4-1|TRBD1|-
CASSQGRQGADEQFF
TGCGCCAGCAGCCAAGGGCGGCAGGGGGCCGATGAGCAGTTCTTC
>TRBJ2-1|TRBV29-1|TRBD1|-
CSTRQGEARYNEQFF
TGCAGCACCCGACAGGGGGAAGCTCGCTACAATGAGCAGTTCTTC
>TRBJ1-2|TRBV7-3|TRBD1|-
CASSSPRQGDSYTF
TGTGCCAGCAGCTCCCCCCGACAGGGGGATAGCTACACCTTC
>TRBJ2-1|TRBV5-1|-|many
CASSVTGVRSYNEQFF
TGCGCCAGCAGCGTGACGGGAGTCCGGTCCTACAATGAGCAGTTCTTC
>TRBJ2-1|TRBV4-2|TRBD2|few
CASSQDRTGGIGNEQFF
TGTGCCAGCAGCCAAGATCGAACGGGAGGAATAGGCAATGAGCAGTTCTTC
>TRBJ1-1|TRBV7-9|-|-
CASSFSAGNTEAFF
TGTGCCAGCAGCTTTTCGGCGGGGAACACTGAAGCTTTCTTT
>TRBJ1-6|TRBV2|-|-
CASSQGVPNSPLHF
TGTGCCAGCAGCCAAGGGGTTCCGAATTCACCCCTCCACTTT
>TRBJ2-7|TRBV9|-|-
CASSVGSGAGSYEQYF
TGTGCCAGCAGCGTAGGATCGGGGGCCGGTTCCTACGAGCAGTACTTC